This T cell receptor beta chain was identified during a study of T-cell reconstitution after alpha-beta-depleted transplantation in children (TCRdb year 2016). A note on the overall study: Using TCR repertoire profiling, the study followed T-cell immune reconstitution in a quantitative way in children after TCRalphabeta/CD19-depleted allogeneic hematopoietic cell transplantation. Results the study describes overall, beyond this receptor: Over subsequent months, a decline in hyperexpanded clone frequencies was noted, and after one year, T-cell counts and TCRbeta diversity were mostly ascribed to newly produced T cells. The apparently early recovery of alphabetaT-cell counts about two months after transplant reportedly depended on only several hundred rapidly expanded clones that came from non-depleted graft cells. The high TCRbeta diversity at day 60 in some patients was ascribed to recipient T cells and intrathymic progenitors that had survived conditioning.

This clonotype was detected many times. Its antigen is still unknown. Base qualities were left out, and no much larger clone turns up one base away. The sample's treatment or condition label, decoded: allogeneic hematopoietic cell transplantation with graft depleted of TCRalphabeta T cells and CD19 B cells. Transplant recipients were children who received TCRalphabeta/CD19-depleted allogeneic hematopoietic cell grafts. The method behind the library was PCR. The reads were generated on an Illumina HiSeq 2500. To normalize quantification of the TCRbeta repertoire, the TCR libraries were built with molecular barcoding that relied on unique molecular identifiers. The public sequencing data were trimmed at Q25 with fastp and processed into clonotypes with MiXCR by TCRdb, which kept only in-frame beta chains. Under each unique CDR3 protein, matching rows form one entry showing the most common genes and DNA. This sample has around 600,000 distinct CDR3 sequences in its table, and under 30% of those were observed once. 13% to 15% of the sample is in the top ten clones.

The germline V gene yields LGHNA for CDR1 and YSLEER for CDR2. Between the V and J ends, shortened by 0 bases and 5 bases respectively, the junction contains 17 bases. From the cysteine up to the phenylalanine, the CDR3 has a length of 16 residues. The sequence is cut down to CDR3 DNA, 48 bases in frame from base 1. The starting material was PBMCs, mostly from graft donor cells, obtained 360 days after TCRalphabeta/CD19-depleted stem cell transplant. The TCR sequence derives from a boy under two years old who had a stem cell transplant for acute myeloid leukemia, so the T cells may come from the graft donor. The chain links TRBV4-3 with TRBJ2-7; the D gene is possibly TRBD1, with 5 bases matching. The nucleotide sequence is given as TGCGCCAGCAGCCAAGAGGATGTTGCAGGGAACCACGAGCAGTACTTC. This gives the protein CASSQEDVAGNHEQYF.